This T cell receptor (beta chain) was sequenced during a study of PD-L1 blockade in urothelial cancer. Across the study: About 85% of the roughly 29 patients were men whose urothelial cancer was bladder-origin. Analyses were performed on blood at 3 weeks after treatment start (the second dose) and at 6 weeks.

Time point: peripheral blood 6 weeks after treatment start. Sequencing used immunoSEQ multiplex PCR; TCRdb keeps in-frame clones, though not all of them. The data contain around 100,000 clones, less than 95% of them singletons. The sequence came from a man in his fifties or sixties with urothelial cancer. The source was PBMCs, collected around atezolizumab (anti-PD-L1) treatment.

The CDR3 sequence: CASSLTSGSYEQYF. CDR3 nucleotide sequence: TGTGCCAGCAGCCTGACTAGCGGATCCTACGAGCAGTACTTC. V usage is TRBV6-1 and J usage is TRBJ2-7; 9 bases fit TRBD2. V lost 6 bases, J lost 1 base, and 4 bases stayed unmatched. CDR1 MNHNS and CDR2 SASEGT come from the germline V gene. The CDR3 spans 14 residues.